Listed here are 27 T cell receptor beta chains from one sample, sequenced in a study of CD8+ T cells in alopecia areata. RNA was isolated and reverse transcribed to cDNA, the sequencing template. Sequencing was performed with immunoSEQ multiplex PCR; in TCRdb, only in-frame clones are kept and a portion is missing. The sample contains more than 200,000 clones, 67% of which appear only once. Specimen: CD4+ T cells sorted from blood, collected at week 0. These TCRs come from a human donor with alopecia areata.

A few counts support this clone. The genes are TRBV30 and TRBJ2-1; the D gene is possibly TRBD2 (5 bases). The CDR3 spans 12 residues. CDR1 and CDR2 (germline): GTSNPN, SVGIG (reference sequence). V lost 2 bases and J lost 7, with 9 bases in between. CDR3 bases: TGTGCCTGGAGTACTAGTGCGAATGAGCAGTTCTTC. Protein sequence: CAWSTSANEQFF.

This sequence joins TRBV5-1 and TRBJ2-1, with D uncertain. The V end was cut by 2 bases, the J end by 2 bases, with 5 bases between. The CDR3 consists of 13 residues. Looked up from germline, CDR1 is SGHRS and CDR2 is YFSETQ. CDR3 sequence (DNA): TGCGCCAGCAGCTTAAGGGCCTACAATGAGCAGTTCTTC. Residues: CASSLRAYNEQFF.

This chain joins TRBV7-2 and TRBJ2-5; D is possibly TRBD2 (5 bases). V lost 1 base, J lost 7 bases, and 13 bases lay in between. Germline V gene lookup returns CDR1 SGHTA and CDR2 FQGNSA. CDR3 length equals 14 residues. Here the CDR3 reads CASSLEPHRGTQYF. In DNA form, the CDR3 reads TGTGCCAGCAGCTTAGAACCTCATCGGGGGACCCAGTACTTC.

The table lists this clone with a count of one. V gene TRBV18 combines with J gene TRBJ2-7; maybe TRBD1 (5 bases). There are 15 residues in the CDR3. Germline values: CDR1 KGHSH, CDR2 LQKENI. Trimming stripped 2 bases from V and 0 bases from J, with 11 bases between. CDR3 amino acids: CASSPDRSSSYEQYF. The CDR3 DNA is TGTGCCAGCTCACCAGACAGATCTAGCTCCTACGAGCAGTACTTC.

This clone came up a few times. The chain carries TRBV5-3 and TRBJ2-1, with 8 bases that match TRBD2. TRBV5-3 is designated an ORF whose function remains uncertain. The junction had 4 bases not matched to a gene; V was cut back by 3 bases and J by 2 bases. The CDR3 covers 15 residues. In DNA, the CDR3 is TGTGCCAGAAGCTCCCCGGGGGGGCCCTACAATGAGCAGTTCTTC. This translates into CARSSPGGPYNEQFF.

Written as DNA, the CDR3 is TGCAGCGTTGGGGGACAGGGCGGTCTAGCGGGAGTCACCGGGGAGCTGTTTTTT. Its translation: CSVGGQGGLAGVTGELFF. The chain carries TRBV29-1 and TRBJ2-2; D may be TRBD2 (10 bases). Trimming took 4 bases from V and 4 from J, leaving 25 bases between them. This CDR3 has 18 residues. The germline gives CDR1 SQVTM, CDR2 ANQGSEA.

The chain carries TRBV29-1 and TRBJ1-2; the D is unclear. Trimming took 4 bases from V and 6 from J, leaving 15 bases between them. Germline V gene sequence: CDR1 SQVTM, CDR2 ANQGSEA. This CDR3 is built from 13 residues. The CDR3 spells CSVGIGIFDGYTF. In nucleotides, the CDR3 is TGCAGCGTTGGTATAGGTATATTCGATGGCTACACCTTC.

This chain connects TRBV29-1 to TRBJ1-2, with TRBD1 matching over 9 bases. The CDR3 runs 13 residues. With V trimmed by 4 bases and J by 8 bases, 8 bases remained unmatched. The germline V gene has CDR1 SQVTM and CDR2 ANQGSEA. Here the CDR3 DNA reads TGCAGCGTTGGGGACAGGGCTCGGGGCGGCTACACCTTC. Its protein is CSVGDRARGGYTF.

The CDR3 DNA reads as TGTGCCAGTAGTATCTCAGGGAACACCGGGGAGCTGTTTTTT. It encodes CASSISGNTGELFF. This chain links TRBV19 with TRBJ2-2; D is unresolved. Trimming removed 3 bases from V and 1 base from J, with 6 bases in between. Germline V gene sequence: CDR1 LNHDA, CDR2 SQIVND (reference sequence). This CDR3 spans 14 amino acids.

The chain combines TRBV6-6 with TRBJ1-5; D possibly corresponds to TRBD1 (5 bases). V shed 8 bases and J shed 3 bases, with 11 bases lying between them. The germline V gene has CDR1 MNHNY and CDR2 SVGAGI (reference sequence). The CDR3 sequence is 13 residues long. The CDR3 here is CASSEQDNQPQHF. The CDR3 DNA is TGTGCCAGCTCCGAACAGGACAATCAGCCCCAGCATTTT.

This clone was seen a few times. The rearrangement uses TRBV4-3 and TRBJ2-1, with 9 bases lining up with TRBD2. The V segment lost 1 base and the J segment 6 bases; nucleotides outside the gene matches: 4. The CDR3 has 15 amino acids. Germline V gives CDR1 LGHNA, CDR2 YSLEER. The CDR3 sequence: CASSQGGTSRNEQFF. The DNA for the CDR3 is TGCGCCAGCAGCCAAGGGGGGACTAGCCGCAATGAGCAGTTCTTC.

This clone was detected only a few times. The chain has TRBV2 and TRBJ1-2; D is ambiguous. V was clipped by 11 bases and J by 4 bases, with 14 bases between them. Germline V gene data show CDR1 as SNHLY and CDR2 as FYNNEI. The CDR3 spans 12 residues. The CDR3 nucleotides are TGTGCCCGGGCGGAGGTGGGCTATGGCTACACCTTC. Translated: CARAEVGYGYTF.

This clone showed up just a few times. CDR3 bases: TGTGCCAGCAGCCAAGGAGGGGCTGGGGAAGAGACCCAGTACTTC. It is translated as CASSQGGAGEETQYF. The V gene is TRBV4-2, the J gene TRBJ2-5; the D call may be TRBD1 or TRBD2 (5 bases each). CDR3 size: 15 residues. Deletions cut 1 base from V and 3 bases from J, with 12 bases between. In germline, CDR1 is LGHNA, CDR2 YNFKEQ.

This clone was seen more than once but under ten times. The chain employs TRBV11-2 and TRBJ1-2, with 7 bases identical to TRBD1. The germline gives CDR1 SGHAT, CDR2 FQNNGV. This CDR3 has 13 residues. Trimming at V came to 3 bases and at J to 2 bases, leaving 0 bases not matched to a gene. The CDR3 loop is CASSLGQNYGYTF. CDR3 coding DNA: TGTGCCAGCAGCTTGGGACAGAACTATGGCTACACCTTC.

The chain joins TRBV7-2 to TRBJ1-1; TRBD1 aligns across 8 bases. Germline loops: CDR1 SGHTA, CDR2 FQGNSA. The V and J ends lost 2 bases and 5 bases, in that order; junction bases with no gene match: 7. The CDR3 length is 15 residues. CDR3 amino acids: CASSLRGQGVTEAFF. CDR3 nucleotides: TGTGCCAGCAGCTTAAGAGGACAGGGAGTGACTGAAGCTTTCTTT.

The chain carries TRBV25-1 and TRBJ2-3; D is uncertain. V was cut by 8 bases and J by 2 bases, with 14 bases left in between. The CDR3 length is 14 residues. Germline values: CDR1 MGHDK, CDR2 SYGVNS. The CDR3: CASRWGGLTDTQYF. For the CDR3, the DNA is TGTGCCAGCCGGTGGGGTGGGCTCACAGATACGCAGTATTTT.

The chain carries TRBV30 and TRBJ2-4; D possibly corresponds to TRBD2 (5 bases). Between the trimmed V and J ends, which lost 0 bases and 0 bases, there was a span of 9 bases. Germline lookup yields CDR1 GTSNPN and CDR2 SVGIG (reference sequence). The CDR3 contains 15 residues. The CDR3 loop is CAWSVNAGAKNIQYF. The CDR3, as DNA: TGTGCCTGGAGTGTCAATGCGGGAGCCAAAAACATTCAGTACTTC.

CDR3 amino acids: CAWSLGQGGTGELFF. The CDR3 DNA is TGTGCCTGGAGTTTGGGACAGGGAGGCACCGGGGAGCTGTTTTTT. The chain combines TRBV30 with TRBJ2-2; 9 bases fit TRBD1. Unmatched junction bases numbered 5, after V lost 2 bases and J lost 4 bases. CDR3 length: 15 amino acids. Germline V gives CDR1 GTSNPN, CDR2 SVGIG (reference sequence).

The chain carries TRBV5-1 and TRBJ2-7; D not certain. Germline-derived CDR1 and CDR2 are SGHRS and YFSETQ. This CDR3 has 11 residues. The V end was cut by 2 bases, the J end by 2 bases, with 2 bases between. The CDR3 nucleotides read TGCGCCAGCAGCTTAGCCTACGAGCAGTACTTC. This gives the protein CASSLAYEQYF.

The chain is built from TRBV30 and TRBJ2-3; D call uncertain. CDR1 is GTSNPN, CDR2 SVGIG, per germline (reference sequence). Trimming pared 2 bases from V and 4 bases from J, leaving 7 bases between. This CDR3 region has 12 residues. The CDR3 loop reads CAWSLAADTQYF. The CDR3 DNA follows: TGTGCCTGGAGTTTAGCAGCAGATACGCAGTATTTT.

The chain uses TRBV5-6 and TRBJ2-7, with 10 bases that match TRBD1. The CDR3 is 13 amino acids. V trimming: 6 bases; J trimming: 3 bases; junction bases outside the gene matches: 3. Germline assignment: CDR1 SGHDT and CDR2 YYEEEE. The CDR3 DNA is TGTGCCAGCACCGGACAGGGGGGCTACGAGCAGTACTTC. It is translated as CASTGQGGYEQYF.

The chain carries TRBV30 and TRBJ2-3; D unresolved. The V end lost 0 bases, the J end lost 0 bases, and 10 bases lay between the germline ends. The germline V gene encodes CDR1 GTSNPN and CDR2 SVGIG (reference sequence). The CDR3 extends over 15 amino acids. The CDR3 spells CAWSVAASSTDTQYF. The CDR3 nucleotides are TGTGCCTGGAGTGTCGCAGCGTCTAGCACAGATACGCAGTATTTT.

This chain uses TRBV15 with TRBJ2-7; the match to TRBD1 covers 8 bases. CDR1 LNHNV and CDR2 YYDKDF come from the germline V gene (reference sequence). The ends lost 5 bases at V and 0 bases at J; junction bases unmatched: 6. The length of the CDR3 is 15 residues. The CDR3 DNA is TGTGCCACCAGCCCCGGGACAGGATTCTCCTACGAGCAGTACTTC. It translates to CATSPGTGFSYEQYF.

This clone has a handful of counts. CDR3 in amino acids: CASSMTGTANTGELFF. As DNA, the CDR3 is TGTGCCAGCAGCATGACCGGGACGGCGAACACCGGGGAGCTGTTTTTT. This rearrangement joins TRBV7-9 to TRBJ2-2; either TRBD1 or TRBD2 may fit D (5 bases each). The V and J ends lost 5 bases and 0 bases respectively, with 13 bases between them. This CDR3 comprises 16 residues. Germline CDR1 and CDR2: SEHNR and FQNEAQ (reference sequence).

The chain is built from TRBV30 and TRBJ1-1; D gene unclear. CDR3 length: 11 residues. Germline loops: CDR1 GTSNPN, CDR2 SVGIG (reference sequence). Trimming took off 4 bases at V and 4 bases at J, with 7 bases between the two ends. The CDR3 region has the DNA TGTGCCTGGATGAGGGCCACTGAAGCTTTCTTT. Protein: CAWMRATEAFF. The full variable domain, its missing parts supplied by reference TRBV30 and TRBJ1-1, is SQTIHQWPATLVQPVGSPLSLECTVEGTSNPNLYWYRQAAGRGLQLLFYSVGIGQISSEVPQNLSASRPQDRQFILSSKKLLLSDSGFYLCAWMRATEAFFGQGTRLTVV.

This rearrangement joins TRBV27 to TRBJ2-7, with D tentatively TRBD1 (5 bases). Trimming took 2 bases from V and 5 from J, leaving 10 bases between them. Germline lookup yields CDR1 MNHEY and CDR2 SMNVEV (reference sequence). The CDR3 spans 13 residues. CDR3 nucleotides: TGTGCCAGCAGTTTACGGCAGGGTGACGAGCAGTACTTC. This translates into CASSLRQGDEQYF.

CDR3 sequence reads: CSVALIWGHEGTDTQYF. In nucleotides, the CDR3 is TGCAGCGTCGCTCTCATTTGGGGCCATGAAGGGACAGATACGCAGTATTTT. The genes are TRBV29-1 and TRBJ2-3; tentatively, D is TRBD1 (5 bases). V lost 6 bases, J lost 3 bases, and 25 bases lay in between. The germline V gene encodes CDR1 SQVTM and CDR2 ANQGSEA. The CDR3 runs to 17 residues.